This T cell receptor beta chain was captured in a study of cytomegalovirus exposure and HLA in healthy donors. Study outcomes and limitations: Further analysis, carried out later, found HLA-associated TCR beta chains more clonally expanded than equally common other chains.

The PCR had 60 Vbeta and 13 Jbeta primers. This table comes from immunoSEQ multiplex PCR, and its TCRdb copy is limited to in-frame clones, with some not included. The profile covers 90,000 to 120,000 clones, with about 80% appearing a single time and 2.7% taken by the ten largest. V lost 5 bases and J 1 base, leaving 15 bases between the germline ends. CDR3 length: 16 amino acids. Germline assignment: CDR1 SGHAT and CDR2 FQNNGV. Comment on this clone: Its target is not known.

The sample consisted of PBMCs. The chain is built from TRBV11-2 and TRBJ1-3; tentative D call: TRBD1 (6 bases). The sequence derives from a man younger than 45 in good health and CMV-seropositive. The CDR3 protein is CASSTGGRGSGNTIYF. CDR3 nucleotide sequence: TGTGCCAGCAGCACGGGGGGGCGCGGATCTGGAAACACCATATATTTT.